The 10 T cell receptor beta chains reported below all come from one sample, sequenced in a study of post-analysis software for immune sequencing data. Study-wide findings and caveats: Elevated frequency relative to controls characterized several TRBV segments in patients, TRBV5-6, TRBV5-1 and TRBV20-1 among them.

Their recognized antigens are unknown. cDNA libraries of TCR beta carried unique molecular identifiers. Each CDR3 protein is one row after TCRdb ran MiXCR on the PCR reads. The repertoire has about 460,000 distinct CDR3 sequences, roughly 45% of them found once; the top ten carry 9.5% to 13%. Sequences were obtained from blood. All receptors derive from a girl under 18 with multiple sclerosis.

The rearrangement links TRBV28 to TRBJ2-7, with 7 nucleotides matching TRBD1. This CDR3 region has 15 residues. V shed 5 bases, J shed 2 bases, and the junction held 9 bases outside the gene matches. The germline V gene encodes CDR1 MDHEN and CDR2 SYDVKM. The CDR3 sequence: CASSPPGQRTYEQYF. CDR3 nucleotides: TGTGCCAGCAGTCCACCGGGACAGAGAACCTACGAGCAGTACTTC.

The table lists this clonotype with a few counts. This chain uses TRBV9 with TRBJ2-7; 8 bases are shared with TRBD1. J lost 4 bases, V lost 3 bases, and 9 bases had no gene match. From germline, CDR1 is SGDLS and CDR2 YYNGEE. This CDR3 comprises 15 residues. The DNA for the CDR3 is TGTGCCAGCAGCGACGGACAGGGCCCGCGGTACGAGCAGTACTTC. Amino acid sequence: CASSDGQGPRYEQYF.

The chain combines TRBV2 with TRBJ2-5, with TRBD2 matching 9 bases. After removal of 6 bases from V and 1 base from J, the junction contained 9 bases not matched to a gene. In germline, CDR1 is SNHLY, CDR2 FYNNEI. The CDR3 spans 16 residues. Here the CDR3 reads CASSAYLAGFQETQYF. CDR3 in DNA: TGTGCCAGCAGCGCGTATCTAGCGGGATTCCAAGAGACCCAGTACTTC.

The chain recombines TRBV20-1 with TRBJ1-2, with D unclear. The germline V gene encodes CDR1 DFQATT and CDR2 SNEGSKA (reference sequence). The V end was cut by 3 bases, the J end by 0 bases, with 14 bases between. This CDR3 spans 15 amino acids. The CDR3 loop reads CSARPLQGANYGYTF. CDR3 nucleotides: TGCAGTGCTAGGCCCCTACAAGGAGCTAACTATGGCTACACCTTC.

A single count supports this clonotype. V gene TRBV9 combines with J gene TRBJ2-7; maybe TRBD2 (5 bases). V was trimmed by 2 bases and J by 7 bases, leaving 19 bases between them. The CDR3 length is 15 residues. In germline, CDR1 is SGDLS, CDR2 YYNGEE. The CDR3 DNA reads TGTGCCAGCAGCGTCTCTAGCCTGGGCTACAATGAGCAGTACTTC. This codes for CASSVSSLGYNEQYF.

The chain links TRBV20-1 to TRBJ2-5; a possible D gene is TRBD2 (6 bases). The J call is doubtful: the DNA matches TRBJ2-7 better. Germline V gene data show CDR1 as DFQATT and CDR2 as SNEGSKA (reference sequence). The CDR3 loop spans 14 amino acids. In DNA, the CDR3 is TGCAGTGCTAGGTTAGGCGGGGAACGCTACGAGCAGTACTTC. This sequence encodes CSARLGGERYEQYF.

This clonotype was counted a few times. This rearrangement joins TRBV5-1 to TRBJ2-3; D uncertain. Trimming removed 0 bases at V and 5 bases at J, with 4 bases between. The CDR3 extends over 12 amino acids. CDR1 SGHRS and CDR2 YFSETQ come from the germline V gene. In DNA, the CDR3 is TGCGCCAGCAGCTTGGATAGAGATACGCAGTATTTT. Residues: CASSLDRDTQYF. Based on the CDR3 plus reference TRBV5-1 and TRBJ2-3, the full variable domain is KAGVTQTPRYLIKTRGQQVTLSCSPISGHRSVSWYQQTPGQGLQFLFEYFSETQRNKGNFPGRFSGRQFSNSRSEMNVSTLELGDSALYLCASSLDRDTQYFGPGTRLTVL.

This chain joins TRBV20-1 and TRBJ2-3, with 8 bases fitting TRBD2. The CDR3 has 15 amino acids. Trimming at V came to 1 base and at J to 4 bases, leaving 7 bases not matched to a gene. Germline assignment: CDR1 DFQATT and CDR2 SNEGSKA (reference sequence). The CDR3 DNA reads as TGCAGTGCTAGAGGTCCGGGAGGGCACGCAGATACGCAGTATTTT. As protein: CSARGPGGHADTQYF.

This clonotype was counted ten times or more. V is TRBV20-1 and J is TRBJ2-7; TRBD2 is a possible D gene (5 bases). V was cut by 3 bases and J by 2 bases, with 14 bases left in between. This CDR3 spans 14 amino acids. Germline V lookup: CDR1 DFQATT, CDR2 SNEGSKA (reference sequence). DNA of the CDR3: TGCAGTGCTAGGGTGGCGGGTGGAACCTACGAGCAGTACTTC. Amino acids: CSARVAGGTYEQYF.

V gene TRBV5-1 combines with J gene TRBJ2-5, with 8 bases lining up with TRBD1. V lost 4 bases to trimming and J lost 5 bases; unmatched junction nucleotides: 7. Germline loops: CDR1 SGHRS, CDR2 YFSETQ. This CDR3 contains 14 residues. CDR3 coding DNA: TGCGCCAGCAGCCCCTGGACAGGGCGGGAGACCCAGTACTTC. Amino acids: CASSPWTGRETQYF.